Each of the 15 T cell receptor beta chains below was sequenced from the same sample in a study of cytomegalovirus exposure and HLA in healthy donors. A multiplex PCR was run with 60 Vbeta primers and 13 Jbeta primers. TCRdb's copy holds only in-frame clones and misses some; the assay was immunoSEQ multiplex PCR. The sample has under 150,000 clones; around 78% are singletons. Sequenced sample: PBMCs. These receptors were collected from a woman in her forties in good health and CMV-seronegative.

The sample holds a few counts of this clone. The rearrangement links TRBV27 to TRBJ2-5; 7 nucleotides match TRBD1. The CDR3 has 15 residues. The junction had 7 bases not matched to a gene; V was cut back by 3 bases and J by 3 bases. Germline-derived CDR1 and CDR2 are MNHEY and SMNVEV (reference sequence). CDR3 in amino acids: CASSFRGTEKETQYF. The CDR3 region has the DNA TGTGCCAGCAGTTTCCGTGGGACAGAAAAAGAGACCCAGTACTTC.

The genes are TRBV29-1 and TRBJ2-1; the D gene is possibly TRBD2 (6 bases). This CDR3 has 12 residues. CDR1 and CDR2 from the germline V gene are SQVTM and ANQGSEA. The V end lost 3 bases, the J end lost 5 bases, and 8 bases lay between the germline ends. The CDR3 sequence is CSVETRDNEQFF. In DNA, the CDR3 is TGCAGCGTTGAGACTAGGGACAATGAGCAGTTCTTC.

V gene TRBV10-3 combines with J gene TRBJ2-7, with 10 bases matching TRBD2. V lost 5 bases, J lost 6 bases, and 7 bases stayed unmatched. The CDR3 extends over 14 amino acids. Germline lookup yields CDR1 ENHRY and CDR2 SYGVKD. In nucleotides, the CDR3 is TGTGCCATCAGTCAGCTAGCGGGAGAGGTCGAGCAGTACTTC. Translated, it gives CAISQLAGEVEQYF.

CDR3 loop: CASSPSRATEKKNNYEQYF. The CDR3 DNA sequence: TGTGCCAGCAGCCCGAGTAGGGCGACAGAAAAGAAGAATAACTACGAGCAGTACTTC. This chain uses TRBV7-9 with TRBJ2-7; a weak D match, TRBD1 (5 bases). CDR1 is SEHNR, CDR2 FQNEAQ, per germline (reference sequence). Between the trimmed V and J ends, which lost 5 bases and 3 bases, there was a span of 29 bases. The CDR3 has 19 amino acids.

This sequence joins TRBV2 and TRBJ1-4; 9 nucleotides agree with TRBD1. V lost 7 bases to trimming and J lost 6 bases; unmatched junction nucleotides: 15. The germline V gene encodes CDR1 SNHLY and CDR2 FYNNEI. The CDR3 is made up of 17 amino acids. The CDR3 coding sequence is TGTGCCAGCATAGGAGGACAGGGGATGGTCGGAGATGAAAAACTGTTTTTT. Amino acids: CASIGGQGMVGDEKLFF.

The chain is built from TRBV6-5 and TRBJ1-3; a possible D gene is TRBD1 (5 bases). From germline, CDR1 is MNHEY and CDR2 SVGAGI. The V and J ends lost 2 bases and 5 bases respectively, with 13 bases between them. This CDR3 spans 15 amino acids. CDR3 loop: CASSYARTTRNTIYF. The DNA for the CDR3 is TGTGCCAGCAGTTACGCCAGGACAACCCGAAACACCATATATTTT.

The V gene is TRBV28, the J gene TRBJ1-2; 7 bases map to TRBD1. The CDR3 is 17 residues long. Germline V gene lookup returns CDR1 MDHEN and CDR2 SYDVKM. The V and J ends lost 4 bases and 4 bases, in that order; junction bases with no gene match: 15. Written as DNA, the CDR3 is TGTGCCAGCAGTTCCATGACAGGGCTGCTGGGTGTCTATGGCTACACCTTC. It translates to CASSSMTGLLGVYGYTF.

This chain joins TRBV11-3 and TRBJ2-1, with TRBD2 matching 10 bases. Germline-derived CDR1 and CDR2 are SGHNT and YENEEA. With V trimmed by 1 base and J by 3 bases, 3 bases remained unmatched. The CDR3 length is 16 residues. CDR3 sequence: CASSLVASGSYNEQFF. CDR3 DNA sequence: TGTGCCAGCAGCTTAGTAGCTAGCGGGAGCTACAATGAGCAGTTCTTC.

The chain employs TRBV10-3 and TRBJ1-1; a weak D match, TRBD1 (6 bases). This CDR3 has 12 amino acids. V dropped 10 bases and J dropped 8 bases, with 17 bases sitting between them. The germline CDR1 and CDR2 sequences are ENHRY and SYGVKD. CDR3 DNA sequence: TGTGCCACAGGACAGCCCTTAGGGGAAGCTTTCTTT. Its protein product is CATGQPLGEAFF.

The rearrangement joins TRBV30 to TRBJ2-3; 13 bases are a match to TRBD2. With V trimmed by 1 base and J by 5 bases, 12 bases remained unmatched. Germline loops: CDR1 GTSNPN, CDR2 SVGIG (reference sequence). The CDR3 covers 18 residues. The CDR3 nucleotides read TGTGCCTGGAGTGAATGGACTAGCGGGAGCAATTGTAAAGATACGCAGTATTTT. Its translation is CAWSEWTSGSNCKDTQYF. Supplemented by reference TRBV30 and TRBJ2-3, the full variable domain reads SQTIHQWPATLVQPVGSPLSLECTVEGTSNPNLYWYRQAAGRGLQLLFYSVGIGQISSEVPQNLSASRPQDRQFILSSKKLLLSDSGFYLCAWSEWTSGSNCKDTQYFGPGTRLTVL.

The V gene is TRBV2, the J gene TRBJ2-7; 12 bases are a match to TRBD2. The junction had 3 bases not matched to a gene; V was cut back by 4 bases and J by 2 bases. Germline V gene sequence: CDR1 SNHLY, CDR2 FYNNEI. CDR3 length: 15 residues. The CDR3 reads CASSGTSGTPYEQYF. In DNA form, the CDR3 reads TGTGCCAGCAGTGGGACTAGCGGGACCCCCTACGAGCAGTACTTC.

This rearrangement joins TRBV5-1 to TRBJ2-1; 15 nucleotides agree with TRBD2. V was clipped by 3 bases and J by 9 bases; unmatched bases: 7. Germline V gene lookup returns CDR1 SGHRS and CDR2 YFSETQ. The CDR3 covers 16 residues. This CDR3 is CASSSGLAGGVSEQFF. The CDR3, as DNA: TGCGCCAGCAGCTCGGGACTAGCGGGAGGCGTTAGTGAGCAGTTCTTC.

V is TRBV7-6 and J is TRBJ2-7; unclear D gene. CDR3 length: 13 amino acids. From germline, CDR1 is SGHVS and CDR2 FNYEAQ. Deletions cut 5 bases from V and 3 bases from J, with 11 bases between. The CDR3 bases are TGTGCCAGCAGCCCAGGCCCCAACTACGAGCAGTACTTC. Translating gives CASSPGPNYEQYF.

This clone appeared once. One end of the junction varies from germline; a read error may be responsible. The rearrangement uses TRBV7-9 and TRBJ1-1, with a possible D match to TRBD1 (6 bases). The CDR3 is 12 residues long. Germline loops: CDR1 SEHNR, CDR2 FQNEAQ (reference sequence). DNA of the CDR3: TGTTCCAGCAGTTCCTATGGACAGGAAGCTTTCTTT. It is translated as CSSSSYGQEAFF.

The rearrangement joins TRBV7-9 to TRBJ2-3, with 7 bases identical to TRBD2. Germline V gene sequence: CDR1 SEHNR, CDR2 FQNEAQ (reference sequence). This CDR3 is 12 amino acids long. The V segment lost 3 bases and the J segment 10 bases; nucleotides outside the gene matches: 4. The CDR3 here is CASSFSREAQYF. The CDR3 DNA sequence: TGTGCCAGCAGCTTTTCCCGGGAGGCGCAGTATTTT.